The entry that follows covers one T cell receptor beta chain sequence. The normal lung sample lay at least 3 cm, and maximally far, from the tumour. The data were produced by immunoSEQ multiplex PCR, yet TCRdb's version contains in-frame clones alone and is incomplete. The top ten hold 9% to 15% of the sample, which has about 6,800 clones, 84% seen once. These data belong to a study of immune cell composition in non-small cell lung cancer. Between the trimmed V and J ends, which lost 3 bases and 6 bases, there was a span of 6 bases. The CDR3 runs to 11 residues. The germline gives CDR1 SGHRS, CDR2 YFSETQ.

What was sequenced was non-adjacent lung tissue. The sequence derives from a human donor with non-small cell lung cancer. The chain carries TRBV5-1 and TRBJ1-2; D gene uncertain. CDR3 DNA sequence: TGCGCCAGCAGCTACCAGAATGGCTACACCTTC. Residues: CASSYQNGYTF.